The 31 T cell receptor beta chains given below trace back to one sample, sequenced in a study of preoperative IRX-2 immunotherapy in early breast cancer. Treatment here: preoperative locoregional IRX-2 cytokine immunotherapy. Here immunoSEQ multiplex PCR was the method, and the copy in TCRdb shows in-frame clones only, minus some. The sample lists some 7,200 clones, around 81% occurring once. Specimen: tumor tissue, collected after IRX-2 immunotherapy. The source of these receptors is a human donor with breast cancer.

This sequence joins TRBV6-8 and TRBJ2-7, with 8 bases fitting TRBD2. CDR3 length: 14 amino acids. Germline trimming cut 5 bases from V and 2 bases from J; bases unmatched to any gene: 5. Looked up from germline, CDR1 is MNHGY and CDR2 is SAAAGT. CDR3 protein: CASSDSGDTYEQYF. The CDR3 DNA is TGTGCCAGCAGTGATAGCGGGGACACCTACGAGCAGTACTTC.

This chain links TRBV6-8 with TRBJ1-6; no clear D gene. The V gene's germline CDR1 is MNHGY and CDR2 SAAAGT. There are 13 residues in the CDR3. The germline V and J ends were trimmed by 5 bases and 7 bases, with 9 bases remaining between them. CDR3 amino acids: CASSEVGNSPLHF. CDR3 nucleotides: TGTGCCAGCAGTGAGGTGGGGAATTCACCCCTCCACTTT.

V is TRBV9 and J is TRBJ1-1; D call uncertain. CDR3 length: 12 amino acids. Between the trimmed V and J ends, which lost 6 bases and 4 bases, there was a span of 10 bases. Per germline, CDR1 SGDLS and CDR2 YYNGEE. The CDR3 protein is CASMVRRTEAFF. CDR3 nucleotides: TGTGCCAGCATGGTGAGACGCACTGAAGCTTTCTTT.

The chain recombines TRBV1 with TRBJ1-5. TRBV1 is marked as a pseudogene. CDR3 length equals 18 residues. CDR3 sequence reads: CASSQAELNTYSNQPQHF. The CDR3 DNA is TGCGCCAGCAGCCAAGCAGAACTAAACACCTATAGCAATCAGCCCCAGCATTTT.

The chain is built from TRBV6-8 and TRBJ2-3; no clear D gene. The V end lost 6 bases, the J end lost 6 bases, and 16 bases lay between the germline ends. There are 14 residues in the CDR3. Germline CDR1 reads MNHGY; CDR2 reads SAAAGT. The CDR3 bases are TGTGCCAGCAGCTCTACCACGGACGGTGATACGCAGTATTTT. It is translated as CASSSTTDGDTQYF.

This chain's CDR3 is CASSPTGYNQPQHF. The CDR3, as DNA: TGTGCCAGCTCACCGACAGGTTATAATCAGCCCCAGCATTTT. This chain uses TRBV18 with TRBJ1-5; D perhaps matches TRBD1 (6 bases). CDR1 is KGHSH and CDR2 is LQKENI in the germline V gene. The CDR3 length is 14 residues. V was cut by 3 bases and J by 4 bases, with 10 bases left in between. Combining the CDR3 with reference TRBV18 and TRBJ1-5 gives the whole variable domain NAGVMQNPRHLVRRRGQEARLRCSPMKGHSHVYWYRQLPEEGLKFMVYLQKENIIDESGMPKERFSAEFPKEGPSILRIQQVVRGDSAAYFCASSPTGYNQPQHFGDGTRLSIL.

V usage is TRBV18 and J usage is TRBJ1-2, with 7 bases fitting TRBD1. CDR3 length: 13 residues. V dropped 3 bases and J dropped 8; count of bases not matched to a gene: 6. Germline-derived CDR1 and CDR2 are KGHSH and LQKENI. CDR3 sequence (DNA): TGTGCCAGCTCACCCAACAGGGGAGAAGGCTACACCTTC. Translated, it gives CASSPNRGEGYTF.

The V and J genes are TRBV23-1 and TRBJ2-2; TRBD2 might be the D (5 bases). TRBV23-1 carries the ORF label, with uncertain function. Trimming took 6 bases from V and 0 from J, leaving 17 bases between them. The CDR3 runs to 17 residues. The DNA of the CDR3 is TGCGCCAGCAGCTTAGGAGCGGCCTTAGCGAACACCGGGGAGCTGTTTTTT. Translation: CASSLGAALANTGELFF.

The table lists this clone with a few counts. This chain uses TRBV1 with TRBJ1-4. TRBV1 is reported as a pseudogene. The CDR3 loop spans 16 amino acids. CDR3 nucleotides: TGCGCCAGCAGCCAAGATCTGGCGGGTTTTGGTGAAAAACTGTTTTTT. Residues: CASSQDLAGFGEKLFF.

The chain joins TRBV6-8 to TRBJ2-7; D gene ambiguous. CDR1 is MNHGY and CDR2 is SAAAGT in the germline V gene. V lost 5 bases, J lost 2 bases, and 16 bases lay in between. The CDR3 consists of 15 residues. The DNA for the CDR3 is TGTGCCAGCAGTCTGGACCCTTCGCCCACCTACGAGCAGTACTTC. It encodes CASSLDPSPTYEQYF.

V and J are TRBV19 and TRBJ1-1, with 9 bases fitting TRBD1. This CDR3 has 16 residues. V lost 1 base, J lost 6 bases, and 9 bases stayed unmatched. CDR1 and CDR2 from the germline V gene are LNHDA and SQIVND (reference sequence). The CDR3 DNA reads TGTGCCAGTAGTATAGGGCTCGGGGACAGGGTCTCTGAAGCTTTCTTT. This codes for CASSIGLGDRVSEAFF.

The chain joins TRBV11-3 to TRBJ2-1; 13 positions agree with TRBD2. Germline assignment: CDR1 SGHNT and CDR2 YENEEA. This CDR3 spans 16 amino acids. The trim removed 5 bases at V and 4 bases at J, leaving 5 bases unmatched. This chain's CDR3 is CASSHLTSGGYNEQFF. The CDR3 DNA sequence: TGTGCCAGCAGCCATTTGACTAGCGGGGGGTACAATGAGCAGTTCTTC.

The count of this clone is one. The V and J genes are TRBV19 and TRBJ2-3; D uncertain. CDR1 LNHDA and CDR2 SQIVND come from the germline V gene (reference sequence). V shed 5 bases and J shed 10 bases, with 13 bases lying between them. This CDR3 is built from 12 residues. CDR3 bases: TGTGCCAGTAGTCCGGGTGGGTTTGCGCAGTATTTT. This codes for CASSPGGFAQYF.

This chain connects TRBV11-3 to TRBJ1-2, with 7 bases that match TRBD1. This CDR3 has 14 residues. J lost 4 bases, V lost 3 bases, and 5 bases had no gene match. Germline-derived CDR1 and CDR2 are SGHNT and YENEEA. CDR3 DNA: TGTGCCAGCAGCTTCGGACAGGCCCTCTATGGCTACACCTTC. Its protein is CASSFGQALYGYTF.

This chain connects TRBV6-7 to TRBJ2-3; D may be TRBD1 (7 bases). TRBV6-7 is labeled an ORF, and its function is uncertain. The CDR3 has 13 amino acids. The CDR3 spells CAVEGASTDTQYF. The CDR3 nucleotides are TGTGCGGTGGAGGGGGCGAGCACAGATACGCAGTATTTT.

This clone was counted between two and nine times. This chain connects TRBV6-8 to TRBJ1-4; D is unclear. The length of the CDR3 is 14 residues. Deletions cut 5 bases from V and 0 bases from J, with 7 bases between. CDR1 is MNHGY and CDR2 is SAAAGT in the germline V gene. Here the CDR3 DNA reads TGTGCCAGCAGTCCGTCGCCAACTAATGAAAAACTGTTTTTT. Translating gives CASSPSPTNEKLFF.

V and J are TRBV28 and TRBJ1-4, with 7 bases identical to TRBD1. The CDR3 is 16 residues long. The trim removed 5 bases at V and 7 bases at J, leaving 13 bases unmatched. Germline-derived CDR1 and CDR2 are MDHEN and SYDVKM. CDR3 sequence: CASSLATATGSEKLFF. The CDR3 DNA follows: TGTGCCAGCAGTCTCGCTACCGCGACAGGGAGTGAAAAACTGTTTTTT.

The chain couples TRBV14 to TRBJ1-4, with a possible D match to TRBD1 (5 bases). The CDR3 runs to 15 residues. Germline V CDR1 and CDR2: SGHDN, FVKESK. V lost 2 bases, J lost 4 bases, and 11 bases lay in between. CDR3 protein: CASSQMDTLNEKLFF. Written as DNA, the CDR3 is TGTGCCAGCAGCCAAATGGACACGCTTAATGAAAAACTGTTTTTT.

The CDR3 spells CASSRQELDGREQYF. In DNA form, the CDR3 reads TGTGCCAGCAGCCGGCAAGAGTTAGACGGGAGGGAGCAGTACTTC. V usage is TRBV11-3 and J usage is TRBJ2-7, with 7 bases that match TRBD2. This CDR3 has 15 residues. In germline, CDR1 is SGHNT, CDR2 YENEEA. The ends lost 5 bases at V and 7 bases at J; junction bases unmatched: 14.

V and J are TRBV19 and TRBJ1-5; TRBD1 matches at 7 bases. V was clipped by 3 bases and J by 1 base; unmatched bases: 6. Per the germline V gene, CDR1 is LNHDA and CDR2 is SQIVND (reference sequence). This CDR3 is built from 16 residues. CDR3 in amino acids: CASSIMEGASNQPQHF. The CDR3 nucleotides are TGTGCCAGTAGTATTATGGAGGGGGCAAGCAATCAGCCCCAGCATTTT. Drawing the rest from reference TRBV19 and TRBJ1-5, the complete variable domain is DGGITQSPKYLFRKEGQNVTLSCEQNLNHDAMYWYRQDPGQGLRLIYYSQIVNDFQKGDIAEGYSVSREKKESFPLTVTSAQKNPTAFYLCASSIMEGASNQPQHFGDGTRLSIL.

The V gene is TRBV28, the J gene TRBJ1-6; D call uncertain. Germline V gives CDR1 MDHEN, CDR2 SYDVKM. The CDR3 totals 17 residues. V lost 6 bases to trimming and J lost 0 bases, with 15 bases between them. Here the CDR3 DNA reads TGTGCCAGCAGCGATTGGACGGGGAGCTCCTATAATTCACCCCTCCACTTT. Translating it yields CASSDWTGSSYNSPLHF.

This clone was seen just once. V gene TRBV6-8 combines with J gene TRBJ1-2; unclear D gene. The germline CDR1 and CDR2 sequences are MNHGY and SAAAGT. The V end was cut by 6 bases, the J end by 4 bases, with 18 bases between. There are 15 residues in the CDR3. The CDR3 reads CASREVGRKAYGYTF. The CDR3 DNA is TGTGCCAGCAGGGAAGTTGGGCGAAAGGCCTATGGCTACACCTTC.

The chain carries TRBV7-6 and TRBJ1-2; no clear D gene. The germline V gene has CDR1 SGHVS and CDR2 FNYEAQ. The CDR3 contains 15 residues. The V gene lost 5 bases and the J gene lost 2 bases, with 15 bases spanning the gap. CDR3 in amino acids: CASSRPLGGNYGYTF. The CDR3 region has the DNA TGTGCCAGCAGCCGGCCATTGGGCGGGAACTATGGCTACACCTTC.

In nucleotides, the CDR3 is TGCGCCAGCAGCTACGACAGGGGTAGTGCCTACGAGCAGTACTTC. This translates into CASSYDRGSAYEQYF. This chain joins TRBV5-1 and TRBJ2-7; 8 bases agree with TRBD1. The CDR3 length is 15 residues. CDR1 is SGHRS and CDR2 is YFSETQ in the germline V gene. The V segment lost 3 bases and the J segment 2 bases; nucleotides outside the gene matches: 7.

V gene TRBV11-3 combines with J gene TRBJ1-2, with D perhaps TRBD1 (5 bases). This CDR3 region has 15 residues. Germline assignment: CDR1 SGHNT and CDR2 YENEEA. Trimming stripped 3 bases from V and 8 bases from J, with 19 bases between. As DNA, the CDR3 is TGTGCCAGCAGCTTGGGCCCTGACAGTGGAAGGGGCTACACCTTC. Translation gives CASSLGPDSGRGYTF.

DNA for the CDR3: TGTGCCAGCCTTTCGACAGGGGAGAACACTGAAGCTTTCTTT. Translation: CASLSTGENTEAFF. The gene calls are TRBV11-3 and TRBJ1-1, with 8 nucleotides matching TRBD1. The CDR3 is 14 amino acids. CDR1 is SGHNT and CDR2 is YENEEA in the germline V gene. Trimming cost V 8 bases and J 1 base; bases outside gene matches: 6.

Judged by abundance, this clone is medium-sized. V and J are TRBV25-1 and TRBJ2-2; D ambiguous. The germline V gene has CDR1 MGHDK and CDR2 SYGVNS. V lost 5 bases and J 0 bases, leaving 4 bases between the germline ends. The CDR3 runs to 13 residues. For the CDR3, the DNA is TGTGCCAGCAGTCCGACGAACACCGGGGAGCTGTTTTTT. It encodes CASSPTNTGELFF. Full variable domain (remainder filled in from reference TRBV25-1 and TRBJ2-2): EADIYQTPRYLVIGTGKKITLECSQTMGHDKMYWYQQDPGMELHLIHYSYGVNSTEKGDLSSESTVSRIRTEHFPLTLESARPSHTSQYLCASSPTNTGELFFGEGSRLTVL.

V gene TRBV6-7 combines with J gene TRBJ2-7; TRBD2 matches 11 bases. TRBV6-7 is assigned to the ORF class and has an uncertain function. CDR3 size: 15 residues. Trimming took 5 bases from V and 7 from J; bases not matched to a gene: 10. CDR3 in amino acids: CASSGWGLAAREQYF. The CDR3 nucleotides are TGTGCCAGCAGTGGCTGGGGACTAGCGGCCCGAGAGCAGTACTTC.

This clone has just a few counts. The rearrangement links TRBV11-3 to TRBJ1-6; a weak D match, TRBD1 (5 bases). CDR1 SGHNT and CDR2 YENEEA come from the germline V gene. The V end lost 5 bases, the J end lost 6 bases, and 20 bases lay between the germline ends. There are 17 residues in the CDR3. The CDR3 loop is CASSPRDPRLVNSPLHF. In DNA form, the CDR3 reads TGTGCCAGCAGCCCCCGGGACCCCCGTCTTGTTAATTCACCCCTCCACTTT.

This clone was recorded only once. DNA of the CDR3: TGTGCCAGAAGCTTAGTTCGAGTGGGCAACAGGGGCGATCAGCCCCAGCATTTT. Translation gives CARSLVRVGNRGDQPQHF. The rearrangement uses TRBV12-5 and TRBJ1-5; 7 bases match TRBD1. CDR1 LGHNT and CDR2 FRNRAP come from the germline V gene. This CDR3 is built from 18 residues.

The CDR3 coding sequence is TGTGCCAGCAGCCAAGGAATAGCGAAGGTTTACAAGCAGTACTTC. Translating gives CASSQGIAKVYKQYF. The gene calls are TRBV14 and TRBJ2-7; D is perhaps TRBD2 (5 bases). The CDR3 consists of 15 residues. V was cut by 1 base and J by 8 bases, with 18 bases left in between. Germline loops: CDR1 SGHDN, CDR2 FVKESK.